A selection of T cell receptor beta chains follows, all from one sample in a study of Ad26.COV2.S vaccination and SARS-CoV-2 variants. The protocol was immunoSEQ multiplex PCR, while the TCRdb copy is restricted to in-frame clones and leaves out a portion. The sample lists about 400,000 clones, 75% to 90% occurring once. The sample consisted of peripheral blood, taken in a trial of Ad26.COV2.S vaccine versus placebo. The receptors were gathered from a person between 18 and 65 years old who received the Ad26.COV2.S COVID-19 vaccine or a placebo. CDR3s include the opening cysteine and the closing phenylalanine or tryptophan. Fields, in order: clone size, V gene, D gene, J gene, CDR3 DNA, CDR3 protein. The D gene is left open where the match is weak. Size is omitted from some rows. Given values are once, few, many or a class for expanded clones.

>NA|TRBV11-2|TRBD1|TRBJ2-2
TGTGCCAGCAGCTTAACGGGACAGGGGACCGGGGAGCTGTTTTTT
CASSLTGQGTGELFF
>NA|TRBV7-2|NA|TRBJ2-3
TGTGCCAGCAGCTTCGGGGGTAGGGATACGCAGTATTTT
CASSFGGRDTQYF
>once|TRBV5-1|NA|TRBJ2-3
TGCGCCAGCAGCGTGGGGGTGGGGACAGATACGCAGTATTTT
CASSVGVGTDTQYF
>NA|TRBV11-2|NA|TRBJ1-2
TGTGCCAGCAGCCCAAATACAGGATTTGATCATGGCTACACCTTC
CASSPNTGFDHGYTF
>NA|TRBV18|TRBD1|TRBJ2-4
TGTGCCAGCTCTCCCTCCGGGGACAGGGTATCGTACTTC
CASSPSGDRVSYF
>NA|TRBV2|TRBD1|TRBJ2-7
TGTGCCAGCATAGTGCAGGGGGACGAGCAGTACTTC
CASIVQGDEQYF
>NA|TRBV11-1|NA|TRBJ2-7
TGTGCCAGCAGCAGAAGGGCCGGCTCCTACGAGCAGTACTTC
CASSRRAGSYEQYF
>once|TRBV6-2/TRBV6-3|TRBD1|TRBJ2-1
TGTGCCAGCAGTTTTAGACAGGGCAATGAGCAGTTCTTC
CASSFRQGNEQFF
>NA|TRBV6-5|NA|TRBJ1-1
TGTGCCAACGAGGCCAAGCCGGGCACTGAAGCTTTCTTT
CANEAKPGTEAFF
>NA|TRBV4-1|NA|TRBJ1-2
TGCGCCAGCAGCCAGCCTCCGGGACTGGTGGGCTACACCTTC
CASSQPPGLVGYTF
>NA|TRBV24-1|NA|TRBJ2-2
TGTGCCACCAGTGATCCGACCAGAGGGAGAAACACCGGGGAGCTGTTTTTT
CATSDPTRGRNTGELFF
>NA|TRBV11-2|NA|TRBJ1-4
TGTGCCAGCAGCTTAGCCTATAATGAAAAACTGTTTTTT
CASSLAYNEKLFF
>NA|TRBV6-5|NA|TRBJ1-2
TGTGCCAGCACGCGGTTTTTAGGCTACACCTTC
CASTRFLGYTF
>NA|TRBV6-5|TRBD1|TRBJ1-6
TGTGCCAGCAGTTACGACAGGGCTAATTCACCCCTCCACTTT
CASSYDRANSPLHF
>NA|TRBV5-1|TRBD1|TRBJ1-3
TGCGCCAGCAGCCCCGTAGGGACAGCCTCTGGAAACACCATATATTTT
CASSPVGTASGNTIYF
>NA|TRBV5-5|NA|TRBJ2-2
TGTGCCAGCGGTACATGGAACACCGGGGAGCTGTTTTTT
CASGTWNTGELFF
>NA|TRBV11-2|TRBD1|TRBJ2-7
TGTGCCAGCAGGGGGATAGGGGACAGGGGGTTCTACGAGCAGTACTTC
CASRGIGDRGFYEQYF
>NA|TRBV6-5|NA|TRBJ2-7
TGTGCCAGCAGTTACTCCGTCTCCTTGAGCTCCTACGAGCAGTACTTC
CASSYSVSLSSYEQYF
>few|TRBV7-2|NA|TRBJ1-3
TGTGCCAGCAGCTTAGAGGTCGGAAACACCATATATTTT
CASSLEVGNTIYF
>few|TRBV6-5|TRBD1|TRBJ1-6
TGTGCCAGTACAGGGGCCCGATTTAATTCACCCCTCCACTTT
CASTGARFNSPLHF
>NA|TRBV7-2|NA|TRBJ2-7
TGTGCCAGCAGCTCACGATACGAGCAGTACTTC
CASSSRYEQYF
>NA|TRBV2|TRBD2|TRBJ2-3
TGTGCCAGCAGTAGTGGACTAGACACAGATACGCAGTATTTT
CASSSGLDTDTQYF
>NA|TRBV2|NA|TRBJ2-5
TGTGCCAGCAGAGGGGTCGAGACCCAGTACTTC
CASRGVETQYF
>NA|TRBV2|NA|TRBJ2-5
TGTGCCAGCAGTCCCCCTTTGGGAGAGACCCAGTACTTC
CASSPPLGETQYF
>NA|TRBV19|NA|TRBJ2-7
TGTGCCAGTAAATCACGGGACAACTACGAGCAGTACTTC
CASKSRDNYEQYF
>NA|TRBV7-7|NA|TRBJ2-6
TGTGCTAGCAGCTTAGGGGCCTCCGGCTCTGGGGCCAACGTCCTGACTTTC
CASSLGASGSGANVLTF
>NA|TRBV27|NA|TRBJ2-7
TGTGCCAGCAGTAACGAGTACGAGCAGTACTTC
CASSNEYEQYF
>NA|TRBV10-2|NA|TRBJ2-7
TGCGCCAGCAGTGTTGAGGGTTATTACGAGCAGTACTTC
CASSVEGYYEQYF
>NA|TRBV6-5|NA|TRBJ1-1
TGTGCCAGCAGCCAACAAACCTACACTGAAGCTTTCTTT
CASSQQTYTEAFF
>NA|TRBV18|NA|TRBJ2-2
TGTGCCAGCTCACGAGACAGGACCGGGGAGCTGTTTTTT
CASSRDRTGELFF
>NA|TRBV3-1/TRBV3-2|TRBD1|TRBJ1-4
TGTGCCAGCAGCCATCCGGGACAGGGAACTGAAAAACTGTTTTTT
CASSHPGQGTEKLFF
>NA|TRBV3-1/TRBV3-2|NA|TRBJ2-7
TGTGCCAGCAGCCAACGTGACAGATCCTACGAGCAGTACTTC
CASSQRDRSYEQYF
>NA|TRBV5-4|TRBD2|TRBJ2-2
TGTGCCAGCTGGCTAGCGGGGGTAACCGGGGAGCTGTTTTTT
CASWLAGVTGELFF
>NA|TRBV3-1/TRBV3-2|NA|TRBJ2-7
TGTGCCAGCAGTCAACGCACTGGCGAGCAGTACTTC
CASSQRTGEQYF
>NA|TRBV14|NA|TRBJ2-7
TGTGCCAGCGGTAGAACGTACGAGCAGTACTTC
CASGRTYEQYF
>NA|TRBV3-1/TRBV3-2|NA|TRBJ1-5
TGTGCCAGCAGCCAAGGAGGGGTCAATCAGCCCCAGCATTTT
CASSQGGVNQPQHF